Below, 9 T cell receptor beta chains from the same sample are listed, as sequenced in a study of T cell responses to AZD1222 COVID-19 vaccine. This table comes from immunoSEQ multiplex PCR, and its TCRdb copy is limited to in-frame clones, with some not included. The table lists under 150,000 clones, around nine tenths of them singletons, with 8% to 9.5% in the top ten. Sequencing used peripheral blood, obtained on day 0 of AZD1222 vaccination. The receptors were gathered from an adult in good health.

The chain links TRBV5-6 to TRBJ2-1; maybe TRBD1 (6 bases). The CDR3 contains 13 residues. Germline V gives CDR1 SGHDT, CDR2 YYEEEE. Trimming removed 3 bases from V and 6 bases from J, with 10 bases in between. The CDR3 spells CASSWTEFNEQFF. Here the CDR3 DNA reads TGTGCCAGCAGCTGGACAGAGTTCAATGAGCAGTTCTTC. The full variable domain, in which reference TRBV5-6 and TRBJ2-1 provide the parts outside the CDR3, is DAGVTQSPTHLIKTRGQQVTLRCSPKSGHDTVSWYQQALGQGPQFIFQYYEEEERQRGNFPDRFSGHQFPNYSSELNVNALLLGDSALYLCASSWTEFNEQFFGPGTRLTVL.

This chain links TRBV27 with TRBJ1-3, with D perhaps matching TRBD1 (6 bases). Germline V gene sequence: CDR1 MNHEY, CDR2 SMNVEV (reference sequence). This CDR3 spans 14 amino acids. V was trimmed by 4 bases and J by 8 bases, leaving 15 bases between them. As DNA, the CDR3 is TGTGCCAGCAGTTCCTCTGGGGGGGCACACACCATATATTTT. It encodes CASSSSGGAHTIYF.

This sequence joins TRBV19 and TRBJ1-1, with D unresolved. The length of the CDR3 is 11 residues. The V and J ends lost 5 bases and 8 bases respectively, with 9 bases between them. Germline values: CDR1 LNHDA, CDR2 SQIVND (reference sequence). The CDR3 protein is CASSAYWEAFF. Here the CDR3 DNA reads TGTGCCAGTAGTGCCTACTGGGAAGCTTTCTTT.

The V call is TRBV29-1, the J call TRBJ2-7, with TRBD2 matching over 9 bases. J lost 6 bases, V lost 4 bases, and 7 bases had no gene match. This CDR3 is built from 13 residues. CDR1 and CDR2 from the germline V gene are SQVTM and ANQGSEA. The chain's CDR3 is CSVGAGGPGEQYF. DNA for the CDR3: TGCAGCGTTGGGGCGGGAGGGCCCGGCGAGCAGTACTTC.

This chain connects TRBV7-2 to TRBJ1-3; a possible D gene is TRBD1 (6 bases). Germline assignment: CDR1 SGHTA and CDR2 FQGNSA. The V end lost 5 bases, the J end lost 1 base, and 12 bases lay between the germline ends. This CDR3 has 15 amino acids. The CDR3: CASSHTGLSGNTIYF. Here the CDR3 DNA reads TGTGCCAGCAGCCACACAGGGCTGTCTGGAAACACCATATATTTT.

The CDR3 DNA is TGTGCCAGCAGCCAGCCGGGCGGTGGAATTTATGAGCAGTTCTTC. Translation gives CASSQPGGGIYEQFF. This chain links TRBV3-1 (or the pseudogene TRBV3-2) with TRBJ2-1; D ambiguous. The CDR3 is 15 amino acids. CDR1 is LGHDT and CDR2 is YNNKEL in the germline V gene (reference sequence). Trimming cost V 3 bases and J 8 bases, with 17 bases left between them.

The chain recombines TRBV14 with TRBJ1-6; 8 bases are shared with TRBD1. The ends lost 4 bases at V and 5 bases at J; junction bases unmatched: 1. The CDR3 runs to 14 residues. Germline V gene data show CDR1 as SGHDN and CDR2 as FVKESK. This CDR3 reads CASSRDRHNSPLHF. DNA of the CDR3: TGTGCCAGCAGCCGGGACAGGCATAATTCACCCCTCCACTTT.

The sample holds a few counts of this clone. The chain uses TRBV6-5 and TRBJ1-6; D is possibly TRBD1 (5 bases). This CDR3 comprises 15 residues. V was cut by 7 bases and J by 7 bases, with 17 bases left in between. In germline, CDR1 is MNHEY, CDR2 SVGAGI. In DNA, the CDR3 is TGTGCCAGCATCCTCGGGACCCAAACAAATTCACCCCTCCACTTT. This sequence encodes CASILGTQTNSPLHF.

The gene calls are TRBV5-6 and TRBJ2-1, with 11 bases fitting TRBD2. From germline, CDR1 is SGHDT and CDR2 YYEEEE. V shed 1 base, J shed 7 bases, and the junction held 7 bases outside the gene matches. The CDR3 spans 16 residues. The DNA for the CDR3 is TGTGCCAGCAGCTTGTTTACTAGCGGGAGTTCGAATGAGCAGTTCTTC. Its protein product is CASSLFTSGSSNEQFF.